Sequencing of this TCR beta chain was carried out in a study of early T cells in non-severe SARS-CoV-2 infection. Background on the study: Sequencing targeted bulk RNA from unsorted whole blood, leaving chains unpaired.

Unique molecular identifiers were affixed to single, distinct cDNA molecules. TCRdb redid the calling of the 5' RACE reads with MiXCR, one entry per CDR3 protein. The sample holds 45,000 or so distinct CDR3 sequences, less than 8.5% seen once. The sample was whole blood. This TCR derives from an adult who was a healthcare worker with PCR-confirmed SARS-CoV-2 infection or an uninfected control (not recorded which).

The DNA of the CDR3 is TGTGCCAGCAGTTTAGCAGGGTCCCTGAAGTACTTC. Protein sequence: CASSLAGSLKYF. This sequence joins TRBV12-3 or TRBV12-4 and TRBJ2-7; D unresolved. Trimming took 0 bases from V and 11 from J, leaving 11 bases between them. The CDR3 length is 12 residues.